A selection of T cell receptor beta chains follows, all from one sample in a study of blood T cell repertoires in COVID-19. TCRdb keeps only in-frame clones here, not all; method: immunoSEQ multiplex PCR. The sample yields approximately 140,000 clones, roughly 78% seen once. The sequenced material came from peripheral blood. The receptors come from a man in his 60s with acute or convalescent COVID-19. Both conserved end residues are trimmed from each CDR3. A D gene is named only where the DNA matches it firmly.

D	J	length	V	CDR3
NA	TRBJ2-7	12	TRBV10-3	AISEAGTLYEQY
NA	TRBJ2-1	14	TRBV3-1/TRBV3-2	ASSQETRSSYNEQF
NA	TRBJ1-2	13	TRBV19	ASTPTGLVSNGYT
NA	TRBJ1-4	11	TRBV7-9	ASSAKTGEKLF
TRBD1	TRBJ2-7	14	TRBV5-1	ASSTQGQGGVDEQY
TRBD1	TRBJ1-4	13	TRBV4-3	ASSQEGQGLEKLF
NA	TRBJ1-3	9	TRBV6-5	ASWGGNTIY
TRBD1	TRBJ2-7	12	TRBV19	ASSLPDRAHEQY
TRBD2	TRBJ2-2	13	TRBV20-1	SASTLAGDTGELF
TRBD1	TRBJ1-5	11	TRBV18	ASSQTGHQPQH